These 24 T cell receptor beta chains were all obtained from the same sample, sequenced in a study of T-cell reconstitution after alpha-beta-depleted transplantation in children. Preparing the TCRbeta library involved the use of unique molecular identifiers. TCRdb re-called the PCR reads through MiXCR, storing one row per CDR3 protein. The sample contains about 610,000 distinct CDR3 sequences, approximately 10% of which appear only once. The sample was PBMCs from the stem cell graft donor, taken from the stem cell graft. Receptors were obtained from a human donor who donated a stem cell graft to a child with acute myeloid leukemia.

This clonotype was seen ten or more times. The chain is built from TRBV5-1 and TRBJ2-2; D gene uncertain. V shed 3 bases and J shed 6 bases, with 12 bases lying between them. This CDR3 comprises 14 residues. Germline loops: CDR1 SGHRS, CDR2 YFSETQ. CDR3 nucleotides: TGCGCCAGCAGCTCGGAGAGTGGCCCCGGGGAGCTGTTTTTT. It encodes CASSSESGPGELFF.

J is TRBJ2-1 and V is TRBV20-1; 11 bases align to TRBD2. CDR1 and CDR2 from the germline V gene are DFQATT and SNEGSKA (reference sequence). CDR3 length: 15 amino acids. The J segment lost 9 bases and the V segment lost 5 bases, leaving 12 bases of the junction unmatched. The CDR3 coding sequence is TGCAGTGCTTATACTAGCGGGAGAGAGGGCGGTGAGCAGTTCTTC. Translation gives CSAYTSGREGGEQFF.

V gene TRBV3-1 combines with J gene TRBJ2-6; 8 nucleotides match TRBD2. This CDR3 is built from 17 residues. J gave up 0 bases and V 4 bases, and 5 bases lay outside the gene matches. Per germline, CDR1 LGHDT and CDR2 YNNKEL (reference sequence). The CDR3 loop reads CASSRSGISSGANVLTF. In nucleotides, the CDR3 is TGTGCCAGCAGCCGTAGCGGGATAAGCTCTGGGGCCAACGTCCTGACTTTC.

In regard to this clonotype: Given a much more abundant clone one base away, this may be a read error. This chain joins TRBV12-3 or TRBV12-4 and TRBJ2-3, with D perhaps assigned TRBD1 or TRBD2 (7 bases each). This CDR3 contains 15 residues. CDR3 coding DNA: TGTGCCAGCAGTTGGGAGGGGGCAGGAACAGAAACGCAGTATTTT. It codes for CASSWEGAGTETQYF.

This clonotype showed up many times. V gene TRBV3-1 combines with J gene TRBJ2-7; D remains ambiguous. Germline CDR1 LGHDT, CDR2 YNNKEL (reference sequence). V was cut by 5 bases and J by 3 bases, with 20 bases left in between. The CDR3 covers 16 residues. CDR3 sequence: CASSLRPANTNYEQYF. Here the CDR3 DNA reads TGTGCCAGCAGCTTAAGACCGGCCAATACGAACTACGAGCAGTACTTC.

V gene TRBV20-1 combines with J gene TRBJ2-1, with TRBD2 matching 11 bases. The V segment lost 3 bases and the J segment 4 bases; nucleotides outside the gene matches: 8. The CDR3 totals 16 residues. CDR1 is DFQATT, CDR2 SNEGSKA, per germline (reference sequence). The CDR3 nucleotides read TGCAGTGCTAGTCCTAGCGGGAGGACAGAATACAATGAGCAGTTCTTC. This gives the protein CSASPSGRTEYNEQFF.

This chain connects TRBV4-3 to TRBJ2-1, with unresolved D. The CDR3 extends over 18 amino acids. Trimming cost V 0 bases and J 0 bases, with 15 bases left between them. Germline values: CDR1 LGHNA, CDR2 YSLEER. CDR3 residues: CASSQDAPWMSSYNEQFF. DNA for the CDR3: TGCGCCAGCAGCCAAGATGCCCCTTGGATGAGCTCCTACAATGAGCAGTTCTTC.

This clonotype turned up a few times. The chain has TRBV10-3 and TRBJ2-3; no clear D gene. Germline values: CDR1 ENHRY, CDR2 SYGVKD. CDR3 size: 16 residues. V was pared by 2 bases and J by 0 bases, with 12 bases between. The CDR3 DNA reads TGTGCCATCAGTGAGAGGTCAGCCCCTAGCACAGATACGCAGTATTTT. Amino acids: CAISERSAPSTDTQYF.

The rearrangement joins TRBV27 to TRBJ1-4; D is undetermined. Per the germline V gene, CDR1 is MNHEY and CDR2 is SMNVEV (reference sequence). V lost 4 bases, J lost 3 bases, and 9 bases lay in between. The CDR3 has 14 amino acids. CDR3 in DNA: TGTGCCAGCAGTTACGGAATTGCTAATGAAAAACTGTTTTTT. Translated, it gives CASSYGIANEKLFF.

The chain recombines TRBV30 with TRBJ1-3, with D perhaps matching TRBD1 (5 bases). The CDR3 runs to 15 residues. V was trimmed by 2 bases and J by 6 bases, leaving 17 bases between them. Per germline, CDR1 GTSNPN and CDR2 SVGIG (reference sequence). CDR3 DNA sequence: TGTGCCTGGAGTCCCCCTCCCGGGGGTCCAAACACCATATATTTT. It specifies CAWSPPPGGPNTIYF. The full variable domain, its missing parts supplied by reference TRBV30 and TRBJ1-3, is SQTIHQWPATLVQPVGSPLSLECTVEGTSNPNLYWYRQAAGRGLQLLFYSVGIGQISSEVPQNLSASRPQDRQFILSSKKLLLSDSGFYLCAWSPPPGGPNTIYFGEGSWLTVV.

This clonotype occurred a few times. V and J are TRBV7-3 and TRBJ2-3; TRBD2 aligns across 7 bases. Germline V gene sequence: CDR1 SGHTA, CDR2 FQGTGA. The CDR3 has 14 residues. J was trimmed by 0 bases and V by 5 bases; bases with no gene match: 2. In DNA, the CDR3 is TGTGCCAGCAGCATTAGCGGGAGCACAGATACGCAGTATTTT. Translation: CASSISGSTDTQYF.

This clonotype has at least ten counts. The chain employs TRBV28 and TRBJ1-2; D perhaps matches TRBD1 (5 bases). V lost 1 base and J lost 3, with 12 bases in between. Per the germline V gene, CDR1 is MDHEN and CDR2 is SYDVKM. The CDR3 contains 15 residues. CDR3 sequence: CASSLLQGYYYGYTF. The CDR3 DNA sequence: TGTGCCAGCAGTTTATTGCAGGGCTACTACTATGGCTACACCTTC.

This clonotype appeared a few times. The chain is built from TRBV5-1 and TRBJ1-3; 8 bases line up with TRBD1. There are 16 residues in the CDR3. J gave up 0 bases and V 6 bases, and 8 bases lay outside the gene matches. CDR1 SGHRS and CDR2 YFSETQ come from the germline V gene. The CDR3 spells CASTPGQAFSGNTIYF. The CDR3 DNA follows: TGCGCCAGCACCCCGGGACAGGCATTCTCTGGAAACACCATATATTTT.

The CDR3 region has the DNA TGCAGTGCTAGAGATCTGCGGGGAAACTATGGCTACACCTTC. Its protein is CSARDLRGNYGYTF. The chain has TRBV20-1 and TRBJ1-2; D unresolved. The CDR3 sequence is 14 residues long. Germline CDR1 DFQATT, CDR2 SNEGSKA (reference sequence). V lost 0 bases and J lost 2, with 10 bases in between.

The DNA for the CDR3 is TGTGCCTGGAGTCCGCCGGGACTCAAGCAGTTCTTC. It encodes CAWSPPGLKQFF. The chain joins TRBV30 to TRBJ2-1; possibly TRBD2 for D (6 bases). V was clipped by 2 bases and J by 11 bases, with 13 bases between them. The CDR3 has 12 residues. Germline CDR1 reads GTSNPN; CDR2 reads SVGIG (reference sequence). Full variable domain (rest looked up from reference TRBV30 and TRBJ2-1): SQTIHQWPATLVQPVGSPLSLECTVEGTSNPNLYWYRQAAGRGLQLLFYSVGIGQISSEVPQNLSASRPQDRQFILSSKKLLLSDSGFYLCAWSPPGLKQFFGPGTRLTVL.

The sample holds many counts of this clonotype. The CDR3 nucleotides read TGTGCCAGCAGTTTACGGCGTCTGGGGGGAGATACGCAGTATTTT. Translated, it gives CASSLRRLGGDTQYF. This chain uses TRBV28 with TRBJ2-3; possibly TRBD2 for D (6 bases). Per germline, CDR1 MDHEN and CDR2 SYDVKM. The CDR3 sequence is 15 residues long. Between the trimmed V and J ends, which lost 2 bases and 5 bases, there was a span of 14 bases.

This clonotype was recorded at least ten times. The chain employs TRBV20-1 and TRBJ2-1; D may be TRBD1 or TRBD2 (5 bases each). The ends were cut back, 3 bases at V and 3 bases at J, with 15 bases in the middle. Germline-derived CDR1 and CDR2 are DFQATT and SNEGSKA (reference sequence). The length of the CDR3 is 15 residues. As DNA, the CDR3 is TGCAGTGCTAGGCCGGGACCCAACTTCTACAATGAGCAGTTCTTC. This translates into CSARPGPNFYNEQFF.

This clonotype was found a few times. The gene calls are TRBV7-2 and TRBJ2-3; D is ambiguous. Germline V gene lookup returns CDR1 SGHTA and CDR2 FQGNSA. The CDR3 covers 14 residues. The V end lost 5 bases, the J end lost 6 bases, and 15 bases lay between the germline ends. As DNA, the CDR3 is TGTGCCAGCAGCCAAAACTACCCCGGGGATACGCAGTATTTT. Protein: CASSQNYPGDTQYF.

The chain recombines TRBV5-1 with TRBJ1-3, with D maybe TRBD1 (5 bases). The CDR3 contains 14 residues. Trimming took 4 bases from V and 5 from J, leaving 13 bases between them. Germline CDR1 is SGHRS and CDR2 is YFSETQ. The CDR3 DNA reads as TGCGCCAGCAGCGCGCAGGGTTCTAGAAACACCATATATTTT. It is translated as CASSAQGSRNTIYF.

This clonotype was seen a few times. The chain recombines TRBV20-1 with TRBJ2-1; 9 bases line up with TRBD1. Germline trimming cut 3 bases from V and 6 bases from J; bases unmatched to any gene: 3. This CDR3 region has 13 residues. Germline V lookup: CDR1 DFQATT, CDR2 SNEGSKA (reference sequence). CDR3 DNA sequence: TGCAGTGCTAGGAAGACAGGGGGCAATGAGCAGTTCTTC. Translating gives CSARKTGGNEQFF.

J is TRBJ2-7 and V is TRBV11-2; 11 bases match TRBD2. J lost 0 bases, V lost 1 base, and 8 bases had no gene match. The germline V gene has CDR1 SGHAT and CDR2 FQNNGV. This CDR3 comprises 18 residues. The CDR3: CASSLVLASGRSSYEQYF. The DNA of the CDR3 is TGTGCCAGCAGCTTAGTGTTAGCTAGCGGGAGGAGCTCCTACGAGCAGTACTTC.

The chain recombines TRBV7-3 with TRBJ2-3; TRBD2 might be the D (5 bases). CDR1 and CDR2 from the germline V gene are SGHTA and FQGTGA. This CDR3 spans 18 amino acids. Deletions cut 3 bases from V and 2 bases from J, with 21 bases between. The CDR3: CASSFTAGVGINTDTQYF. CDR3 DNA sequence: TGTGCCAGCAGCTTTACCGCCGGTGTCGGGATTAACACAGATACGCAGTATTTT.

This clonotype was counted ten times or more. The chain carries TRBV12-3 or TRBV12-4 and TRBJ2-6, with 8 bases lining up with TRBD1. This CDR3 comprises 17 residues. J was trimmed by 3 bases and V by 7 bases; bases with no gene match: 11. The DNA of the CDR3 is TGTGCCAGCAAAAGGACAGGGACCCGGGGTGGGGCCAACGTCCTGACTTTC. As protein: CASKRTGTRGGANVLTF.

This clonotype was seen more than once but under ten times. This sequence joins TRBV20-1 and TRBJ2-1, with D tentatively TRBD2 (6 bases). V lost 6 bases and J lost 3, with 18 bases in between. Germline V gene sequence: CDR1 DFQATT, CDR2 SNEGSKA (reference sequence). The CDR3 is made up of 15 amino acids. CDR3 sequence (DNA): TGCAGTGCCCCACTTCTTCTAGCGAGCTACAATGAGCAGTTCTTC. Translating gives CSAPLLLASYNEQFF.